The 21 T cell receptor beta chains given below trace back to one sample, sequenced in a study of T cells in Graves' hyperthyroidism and ophthalmopathy. Authors of the study amplified TCR beta CDR3 regions from RNA transcripts. First-round RT-PCR with HTBI primers amplified the TCR CDR3 region. Using its own MiXCR run on the multiplex PCR reads, TCRdb lists one record per CDR3 protein. The sample shows hundreds of thousands of distinct CDR3 sequences, 25% of them seen only once. The sequencing input was blood. Receptors originate from a man aged 45-65 years with Graves' hyperthyroidism.

Ten or more counts support this clonotype. The rearrangement links TRBV7-2 to TRBJ2-7; D gene unclear. V lost 1 base to trimming and J lost 5 bases, with 9 bases between them. There are 13 residues in the CDR3. In germline, CDR1 is SGHTA, CDR2 FQGNSA. The CDR3 DNA reads TGTGCCAGCAGCTTAGTCGGCGGTAACGAGCAGTACTTC. It translates to CASSLVGGNEQYF. Using reference TRBV7-2 and TRBJ2-7 for the parts outside the CDR3, the full variable domain is GAGVSQSPSNKVTEKGKDVELRCDPISGHTALYWYRQSLGQGLEFLIYFQGNSAPDKSGLPSDRFSAERTGGSVSTLTIQRTQQEDSAVYLCASSLVGGNEQYFGPGTRLTVT.

The chain links TRBV30 to TRBJ1-2; D remains ambiguous. The CDR3 sequence is 12 residues long. Trimming cost V 4 bases and J 10 bases, with 16 bases left between them. CDR1 and CDR2 (germline): GTSNPN, SVGIG (reference sequence). The CDR3 sequence: CAWIVGISFYTF. In DNA, the CDR3 is TGTGCCTGGATCGTCGGGATCTCTTTCTACACCTTC.

The chain recombines TRBV10-3 with TRBJ2-7, with 7 bases that match TRBD1. Germline-derived CDR1 and CDR2 are ENHRY and SYGVKD. Trimming took 8 bases from V and 0 from J; bases not matched to a gene: 1. The CDR3 runs to 12 residues. The DNA of the CDR3 is TGTGCCATCGGGGACAGCTCCTACGAGCAGTACTTC. Protein: CAIGDSSYEQYF.

The genes are TRBV2 and TRBJ1-4; weak D call: TRBD1 (6 bases). Germline V gene sequence: CDR1 SNHLY, CDR2 FYNNEI. This CDR3 region has 15 residues. V lost 4 bases to trimming and J lost 8 bases, with 17 bases between them. The CDR3 DNA sequence: TGTGCCAGCAGTGCGGATGGCAGGGGTAACGAAAAACTGTTTTTT. Amino acids: CASSADGRGNEKLFF.

V is TRBV20-1 and J is TRBJ2-3; TRBD2 matches at 7 bases. The V segment lost 3 bases and the J segment 0 bases; nucleotides outside the gene matches: 6. Germline loops: CDR1 DFQATT, CDR2 SNEGSKA (reference sequence). This CDR3 region has 15 residues. The CDR3 coding sequence is TGCAGTGCTAGTCGGGGTAGCGGGAGCACAGATACGCAGTATTTT. Its protein product is CSASRGSGSTDTQYF.

A word on this clonotype: One junction end does not reproduce the germline sequence, and a read error may be involved. In DNA form, the CDR3 reads TGTGCCAGCAGCCAAGATCCTTTGGATGTTCACGACTTC. It codes for CASSQDPLDVHDF. This rearrangement joins TRBV14 to TRBJ2-5; D unclear. The CDR3 has 13 residues. Germline V gene sequence: CDR1 SGHDN, CDR2 FVKESK.

Note on this clonotype: The DNA is omitted, as the CDR3 cannot be located on it reliably, and the CDR3 follows TCRdb's listing. The gene calls are TRBV6-5 and TRBJ2-6; the table's D call of TRBD1 was not tested on the DNA. The CDR3 spans 19 amino acids, including both terminal residues. Germline CDR1 is MNHEY and CDR2 is SVGAGI. CDR3 loop: CASSYATGTGVPGANVLTF.

The genes are TRBV10-3 and TRBJ2-2; either TRBD1 or TRBD2 may supply D (5 bases each). Germline V gene data show CDR1 as ENHRY and CDR2 as SYGVKD. Trimming took 10 bases from V and 0 from J, leaving 9 bases between them. There are 13 residues in the CDR3. The CDR3 sequence: CANGDPNTGELFF. The DNA of the CDR3 is TGTGCCAACGGGGACCCGAACACCGGGGAGCTGTTTTTT.

The chain joins TRBV24-1 to TRBJ2-1; 10 bases agree with TRBD2. The CDR3 is made up of 19 amino acids. CDR1 and CDR2 from the germline V gene are KGHDR and SFDVKD. V shed 1 base, J shed 3 bases, and the junction held 11 bases outside the gene matches. The CDR3 nucleotides are TGTGCCACCAGTGATTTCCCCCCTAGCGGGAGACTAGGCTACAATGAGCAGTTCTTC. Encoded protein: CATSDFPPSGRLGYNEQFF.

V is TRBV9 and J is TRBJ2-1; weak D call: TRBD1 (5 bases). Germline CDR1 is SGDLS and CDR2 is YYNGEE. V lost 0 bases and J 5 bases, leaving 12 bases between the germline ends. The CDR3 spans 15 residues. The CDR3 DNA sequence: TGTGCCAGCAGCGTAGACAGGAGTTATAACAATGAGCAGTTCTTC. The encoded protein is CASSVDRSYNNEQFF.

In its sample, this clonotype was seen a few times. The V and J genes are TRBV5-1 and TRBJ2-3, with D possibly being TRBD1 (6 bases). The CDR3 is 15 amino acids. From germline, CDR1 is SGHRS and CDR2 YFSETQ. V shed 3 bases and J shed 4 bases, with 15 bases lying between them. The CDR3 nucleotides are TGCGCCAGCAGCTCCGGACAGTCCGGGGCAGATACGCAGTATTTT. Residues: CASSSGQSGADTQYF. The full variable domain, with the rest looked up from reference TRBV5-1 and TRBJ2-3, is KAGVTQTPRYLIKTRGQQVTLSCSPISGHRSVSWYQQTPGQGLQFLFEYFSETQRNKGNFPGRFSGRQFSNSRSEMNVSTLELGDSALYLCASSSGQSGADTQYFGPGTRLTVL.

There are a few counts of this clonotype. V usage is TRBV7-3 and J usage is TRBJ2-2; 8 nucleotides line up with TRBD1. V lost 4 bases, J lost 7 bases, and 8 bases stayed unmatched. The CDR3 has 15 residues. The germline V gene encodes CDR1 SGHTA and CDR2 FQGTGA. Here the CDR3 reads CASSSTGVLGGELFF. CDR3 DNA: TGTGCCAGCAGCTCGACAGGGGTATTGGGCGGGGAGCTGTTTTTT.

In this sample, this clonotype turned up a few times. This sequence joins TRBV7-9 and TRBJ1-2; D gene unclear. The germline gives CDR1 SEHNR, CDR2 FQNEAQ (reference sequence). Trimming cost V 5 bases and J 3 bases, with 7 bases left between them. The CDR3 is made up of 12 amino acids. The CDR3 here is CASSQAHYGYTF. The CDR3, as DNA: TGTGCCAGCAGCCAAGCCCACTATGGCTACACCTTC.

This rearrangement joins TRBV15 to TRBJ2-2; D is unresolved. Per germline, CDR1 LNHNV and CDR2 YYDKDF (reference sequence). This CDR3 comprises 13 residues. V dropped 4 bases and J dropped 6 bases, with 9 bases sitting between them. CDR3 protein: CATSILGSGELFF. DNA of the CDR3: TGTGCCACCAGCATTCTGGGTTCCGGGGAGCTGTTTTTT.

This clonotype has only a few counts. The chain recombines TRBV6-1 with TRBJ2-6, with TRBD1 matching over 9 bases. CDR1 and CDR2 (germline): MNHNS, SASEGT. The trim removed 4 bases at V and 4 bases at J, leaving 5 bases unmatched. This CDR3 region has 16 residues. The CDR3 region is CASSAGQGSGANVLTF. The CDR3 region has the DNA TGTGCCAGCAGTGCGGGACAGGGATCCGGGGCCAACGTCCTGACTTTC.

This clonotype was seen only a few times. The chain carries TRBV5-1 and TRBJ1-1, with 10 bases matching TRBD1. In germline, CDR1 is SGHRS, CDR2 YFSETQ. Trimming took 0 bases from V and 1 from J; bases not matched to a gene: 9. The CDR3 length is 18 residues. CDR3 protein: CASSLEPGQGLGNTEAFF. CDR3 sequence (DNA): TGCGCCAGCAGCTTGGAGCCGGGACAGGGGTTAGGGAACACTGAAGCTTTCTTT.

This clonotype has just a few counts. J is TRBJ1-1 and V is TRBV5-1; 9 bases are a match to TRBD1. CDR3 length: 13 amino acids. J was trimmed by 5 bases and V by 4 bases; bases with no gene match: 3. Per germline, CDR1 SGHRS and CDR2 YFSETQ. The CDR3 DNA sequence: TGCGCCAGCAGCCAAGGACAGGGGACTGAAGCTTTCTTT. Its protein product is CASSQGQGTEAFF.

Turning to this clonotype: Being one base from a much bigger clone, this may be a read error. This chain joins TRBV11-1 and TRBJ2-1, with D maybe TRBD2 (5 bases). The CDR3 totals 15 residues. Germline V gene data show CDR1 as SGHAT and CDR2 as FQDESV (reference sequence). The CDR3 protein is CASSLVGSAGNEQSF. The CDR3 nucleotides are TGTGCCAGCAGCTTAGTTGGATCGGCGGGCAATGAGCAGTCCTTC. Combining the CDR3 with reference TRBV11-1 and TRBJ2-1 gives the whole variable domain EAEVAQSPRYKITEKSQAVAFWCDPISGHATLYWYRQILGQGPELLVQFQDESVVDDSQLPKDRFSAERLKGVDSTLKIQPAELGDSAMYLCASSLVGSAGNEQSFGPGTRLTVL.

Of note for this clonotype: The final CDR3 position lacks the conserved phenylalanine or tryptophan, pointing to a likely read error. The rearrangement links TRBV5-1 to TRBJ2-1, with D perhaps given as TRBD1 or TRBD2 (5 bases each). This CDR3 is 16 amino acids long. Germline V gene sequence: CDR1 SGHRS, CDR2 YFSETQ. V was shortened by 4 bases and J by 0 bases, with 14 bases between the two germline ends. CDR3 in DNA: TGCGCCAGCAGCCTTACAGCAGGGAGCTCCTACAATGAGCAGTTCTCC. Protein product: CASSLTAGSSYNEQFS.

This clonotype occurred a few times. V and J are TRBV20-1 and TRBJ2-7, with D tentatively TRBD2 (6 bases). Germline assignment: CDR1 DFQATT and CDR2 SNEGSKA (reference sequence). The CDR3 is 13 residues long. V lost 5 bases and J lost 7, with 18 bases in between. For the CDR3, the DNA is TGCAGTGCTCCACTGTACGGGGGTCGAGAGCAGTACTTC. Protein: CSAPLYGGREQYF.

This clonotype was detected only a few times. The V call is TRBV11-3, the J call TRBJ2-7; D gene unclear. The CDR3 contains 16 residues. The V and J ends lost 2 bases and 3 bases respectively, with 17 bases between them. The germline V gene has CDR1 SGHNT and CDR2 YENEEA. DNA for the CDR3: TGTGCCAGCAGCTTATTCGTAGTGCTACCAATCTACGAGCAGTACTTC. This codes for CASSLFVVLPIYEQYF.